The 3 T cell receptor beta chains listed next were all sequenced from one sample in a study of T cell repertoires in cytomegalovirus infection. TCRdb fed the reads into MiXCR, producing one record per CDR3 protein. The sample consists of around 260,000 distinct CDR3 sequences, about a quarter of them appearing once. Sequenced sample: PBMCs. The receptors shown here come from a human donor in good health (CMV status not recorded). Some clones in this sample may be carry-over from other donors' samples.

The table lists this clonotype with many counts. The chain is built from TRBV7-2 and TRBJ2-3; TRBD2 matches at 14 bases. The CDR3 extends over 21 amino acids. CDR1 and CDR2 from the germline V gene are SGHTA and FQGNSA. The V and J ends lost 3 bases and 4 bases, in that order; junction bases with no gene match: 18. CDR3 in amino acids: CASSLYPPSTSGRAKADTQYF. DNA of the CDR3: TGTGCCAGCAGCTTGTATCCCCCTTCGACTAGCGGGAGGGCCAAGGCAGATACGCAGTATTTT.

This clonotype was observed at least ten times. This chain links TRBV20-1 with TRBJ2-1, with D maybe TRBD1 (6 bases). Germline CDR1 reads DFQATT; CDR2 reads SNEGSKA (reference sequence). Deletions cut 1 base from V and 12 bases from J, with 16 bases between. The CDR3 contains 13 residues. The CDR3 is CSARGVPGQGQFF. The CDR3 nucleotides read TGCAGTGCTAGAGGGGTGCCGGGACAAGGGCAGTTCTTC.

V is TRBV10-3 and J is TRBJ2-3; TRBD2 matches at 15 bases. Germline values: CDR1 ENHRY, CDR2 SYGVKD. J lost 6 bases, V lost 7 bases, and 5 bases had no gene match. CDR3 size: 15 residues. The CDR3 reads CAITKGLAGGDTQYF. DNA of the CDR3: TGTGCCATCACCAAGGGACTAGCGGGGGGCGATACGCAGTATTTT.